This T cell receptor (beta chain) is drawn from a study of blood T cells in healthy people across ages. Using a J-beta primer mix together with a sample-barcoded 5' primer, a second PCR was run for roughly 6 to 12 cycles. Template switching added a 12-random-nucleotide identifier to every cDNA molecule. TCRdb passed the 5' RACE reads through MiXCR, listing each CDR3 protein once. The repertoire holds hundreds of thousands of distinct CDR3 sequences, with about 50% as singletons. This clonotype was picked up one time. The CDR3 runs to 13 residues. Trimming removed 3 bases from V and 4 bases from J, with 12 bases in between. Germline assignment: CDR1 DFQATT and CDR2 SNEGSKA (reference sequence).

The receptor comes from a woman older than 75 in good health. Material: blood. The V gene is TRBV20-1, the J gene TRBJ1-1; D is unresolved. The CDR3 sequence is CSARKRVITEAFF. The CDR3, as DNA: TGCAGTGCTAGGAAGCGGGTGATCACTGAAGCTTTCTTT.